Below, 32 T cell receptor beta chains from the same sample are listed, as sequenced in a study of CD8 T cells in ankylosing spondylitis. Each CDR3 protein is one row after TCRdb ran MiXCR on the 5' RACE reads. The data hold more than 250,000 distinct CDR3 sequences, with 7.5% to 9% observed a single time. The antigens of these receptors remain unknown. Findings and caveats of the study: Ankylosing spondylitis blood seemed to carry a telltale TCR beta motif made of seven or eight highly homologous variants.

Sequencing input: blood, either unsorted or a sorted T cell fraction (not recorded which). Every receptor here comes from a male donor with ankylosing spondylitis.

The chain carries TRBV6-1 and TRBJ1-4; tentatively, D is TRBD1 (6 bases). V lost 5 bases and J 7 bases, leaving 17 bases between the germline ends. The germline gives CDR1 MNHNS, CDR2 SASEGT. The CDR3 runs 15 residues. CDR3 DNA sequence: TGTGCCAGCAGTCGACAGGTTTCGGGGGGTGAAAAACTGTTTTTT. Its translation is CASSRQVSGGEKLFF.

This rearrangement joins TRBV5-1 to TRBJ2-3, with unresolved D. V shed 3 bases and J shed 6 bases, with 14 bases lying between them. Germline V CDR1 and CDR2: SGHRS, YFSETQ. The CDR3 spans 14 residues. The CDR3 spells CASSSRVPRDTQYF. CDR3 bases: TGCGCCAGCAGCTCCCGGGTCCCGCGGGATACGCAGTATTTT.

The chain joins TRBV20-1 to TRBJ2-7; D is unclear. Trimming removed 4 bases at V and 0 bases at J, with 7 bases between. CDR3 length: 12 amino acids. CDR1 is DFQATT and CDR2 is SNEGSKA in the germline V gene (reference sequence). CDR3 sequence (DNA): TGCAGTGCTATACTCCTCTCCTACGAGCAGTACTTC. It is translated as CSAILLSYEQYF.

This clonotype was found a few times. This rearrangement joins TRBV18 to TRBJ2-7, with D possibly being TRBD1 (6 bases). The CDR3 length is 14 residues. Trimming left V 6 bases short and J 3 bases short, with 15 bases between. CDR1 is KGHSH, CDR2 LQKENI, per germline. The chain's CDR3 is CASSVQDRGYEQYF. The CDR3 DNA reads TGTGCCAGCTCCGTGCAGGACAGAGGCTACGAGCAGTACTTC.

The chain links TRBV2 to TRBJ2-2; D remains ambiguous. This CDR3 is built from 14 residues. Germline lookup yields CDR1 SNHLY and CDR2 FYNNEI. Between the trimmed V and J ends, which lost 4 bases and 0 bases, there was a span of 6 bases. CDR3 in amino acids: CASSVRTNTGELFF. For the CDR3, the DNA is TGTGCCAGCAGTGTCAGAACGAACACCGGGGAGCTGTTTTTT.

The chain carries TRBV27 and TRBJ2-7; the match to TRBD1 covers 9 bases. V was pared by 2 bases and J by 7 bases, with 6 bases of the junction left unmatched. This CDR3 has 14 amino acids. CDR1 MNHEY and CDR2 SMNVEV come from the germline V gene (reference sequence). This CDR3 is CASSLELGTGEQYF. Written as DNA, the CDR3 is TGTGCCAGCAGTTTAGAACTGGGGACAGGGGAGCAGTACTTC.

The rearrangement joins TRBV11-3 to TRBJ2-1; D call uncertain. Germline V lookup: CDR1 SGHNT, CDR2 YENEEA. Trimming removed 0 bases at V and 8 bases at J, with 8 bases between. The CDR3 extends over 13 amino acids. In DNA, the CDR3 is TGTGCCAGCAGCTTAGACTGGGAAGATGAGCAGTTCTTC. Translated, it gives CASSLDWEDEQFF. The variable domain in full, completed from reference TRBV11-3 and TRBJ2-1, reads EAGVVQSPRYKIIEKKQPVAFWCNPISGHNTLYWYLQNLGQGPELLIRYENEEAVDDSQLPKDRFSAERLKGVDSTLKIQPAELGDSAVYLCASSLDWEDEQFFGPGTRLTVL.

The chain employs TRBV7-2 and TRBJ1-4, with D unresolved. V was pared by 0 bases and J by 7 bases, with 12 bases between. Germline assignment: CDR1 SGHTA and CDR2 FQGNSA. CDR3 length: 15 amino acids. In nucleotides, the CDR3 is TGTGCCAGCAGCTTAGCATGGCAGAGAGGTGAAAAACTGTTTTTT. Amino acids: CASSLAWQRGEKLFF.

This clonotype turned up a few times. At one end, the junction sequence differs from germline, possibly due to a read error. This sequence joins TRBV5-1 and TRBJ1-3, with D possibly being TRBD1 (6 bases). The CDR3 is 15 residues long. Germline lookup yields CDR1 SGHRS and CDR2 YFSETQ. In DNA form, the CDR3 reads TGCGCCAGCAGTTTGGGACAAGATTCTGGAAACACCATATATTTT. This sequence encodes CASSLGQDSGNTIYF.

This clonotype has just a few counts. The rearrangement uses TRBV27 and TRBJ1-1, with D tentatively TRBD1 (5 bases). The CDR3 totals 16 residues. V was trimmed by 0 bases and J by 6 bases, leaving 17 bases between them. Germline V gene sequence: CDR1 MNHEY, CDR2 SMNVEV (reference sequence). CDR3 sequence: CASSLSARGARAEAFF. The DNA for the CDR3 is TGTGCCAGCAGTTTATCGGCCAGAGGGGCGAGGGCTGAAGCTTTCTTT.

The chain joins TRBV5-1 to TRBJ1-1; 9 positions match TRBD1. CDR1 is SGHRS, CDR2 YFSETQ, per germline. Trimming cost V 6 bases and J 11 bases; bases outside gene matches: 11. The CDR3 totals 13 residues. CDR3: CASNPGQGIEAFF. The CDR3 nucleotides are TGCGCCAGCAACCCGGGACAGGGTATTGAGGCTTTCTTT.

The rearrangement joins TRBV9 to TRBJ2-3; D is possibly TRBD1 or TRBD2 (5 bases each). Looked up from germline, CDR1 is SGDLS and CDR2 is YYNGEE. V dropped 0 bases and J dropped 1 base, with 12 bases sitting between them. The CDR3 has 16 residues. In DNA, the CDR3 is TGTGCCAGCAGCGTAGGGGCTGGGGACGGCACAGATACGCAGTATTTT. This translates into CASSVGAGDGTDTQYF.

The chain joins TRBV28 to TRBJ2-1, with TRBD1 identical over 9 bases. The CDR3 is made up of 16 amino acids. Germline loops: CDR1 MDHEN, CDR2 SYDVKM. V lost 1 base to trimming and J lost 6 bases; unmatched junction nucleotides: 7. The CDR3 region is CASSLFPGTGLNEQFF. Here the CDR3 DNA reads TGTGCCAGCAGTTTATTTCCCGGGACAGGGCTCAATGAGCAGTTCTTC.

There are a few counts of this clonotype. The CDR3 region has the DNA TGCAGCGTTGAGTCAGGGACGGAACCTGAGGAGCAGTACTTC. This translates into CSVESGTEPEEQYF. V gene TRBV29-1 combines with J gene TRBJ2-7; D could derive from TRBD1 or TRBD2 (5 bases each). Trimming removed 3 bases from V and 7 bases from J, with 19 bases in between. The CDR3 extends over 14 amino acids. Per germline, CDR1 SQVTM and CDR2 ANQGSEA.

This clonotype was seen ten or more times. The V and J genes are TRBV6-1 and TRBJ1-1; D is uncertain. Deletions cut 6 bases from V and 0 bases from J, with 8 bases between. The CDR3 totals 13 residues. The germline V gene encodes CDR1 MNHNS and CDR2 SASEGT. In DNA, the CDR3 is TGTGCCAGCAGCTGGGAATTGAACACTGAAGCTTTCTTT. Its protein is CASSWELNTEAFF.

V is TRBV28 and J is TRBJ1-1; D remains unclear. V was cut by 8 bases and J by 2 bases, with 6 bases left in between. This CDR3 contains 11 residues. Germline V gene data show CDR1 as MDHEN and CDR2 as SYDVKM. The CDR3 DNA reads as TGTGCCAGCCTAGTCAACACTGAAGCTTTCTTT. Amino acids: CASLVNTEAFF.

The CDR3: CASSLAGLALYF. CDR3 sequence (DNA): TGCGCCAGCAGCTTGGCCGGGCTAGCTCTGTATTTT. V gene TRBV5-1 combines with J gene TRBJ2-3, with D possibly being TRBD2 (5 bases). Trimming pared 0 bases from V and 14 bases from J, leaving 13 bases between. Germline CDR1 and CDR2: SGHRS and YFSETQ. This CDR3 contains 12 residues.

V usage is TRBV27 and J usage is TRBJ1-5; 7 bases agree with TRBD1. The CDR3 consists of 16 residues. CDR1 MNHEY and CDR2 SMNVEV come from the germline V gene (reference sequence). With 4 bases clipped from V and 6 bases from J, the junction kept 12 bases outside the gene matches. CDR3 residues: CASSWTARGKGQPQHF. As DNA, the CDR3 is TGTGCCAGCAGTTGGACAGCCAGGGGGAAGGGTCAGCCCCAGCATTTT.

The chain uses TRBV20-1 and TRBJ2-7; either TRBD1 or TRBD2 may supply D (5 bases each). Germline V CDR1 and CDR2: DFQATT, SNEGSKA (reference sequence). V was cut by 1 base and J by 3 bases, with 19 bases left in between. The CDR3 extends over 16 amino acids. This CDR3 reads CSARVSWGSDHYEQYF. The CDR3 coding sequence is TGCAGTGCTAGAGTATCCTGGGGGAGCGACCACTACGAGCAGTACTTC.

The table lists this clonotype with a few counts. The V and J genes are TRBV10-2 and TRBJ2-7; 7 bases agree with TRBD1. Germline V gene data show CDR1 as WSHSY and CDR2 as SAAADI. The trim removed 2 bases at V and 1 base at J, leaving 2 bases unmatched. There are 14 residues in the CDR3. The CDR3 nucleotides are TGCGCCAGCAGTGAGGGACAGGCTTCCTACGAGCAGTACTTC. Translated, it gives CASSEGQASYEQYF.

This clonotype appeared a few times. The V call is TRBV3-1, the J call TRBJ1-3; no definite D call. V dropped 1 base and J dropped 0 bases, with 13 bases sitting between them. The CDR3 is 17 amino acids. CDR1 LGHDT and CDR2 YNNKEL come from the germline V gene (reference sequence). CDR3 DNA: TGTGCCAGCAGCCAAGCCGTACGCAGTTTCTCTGGAAACACCATATATTTT. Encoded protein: CASSQAVRSFSGNTIYF.

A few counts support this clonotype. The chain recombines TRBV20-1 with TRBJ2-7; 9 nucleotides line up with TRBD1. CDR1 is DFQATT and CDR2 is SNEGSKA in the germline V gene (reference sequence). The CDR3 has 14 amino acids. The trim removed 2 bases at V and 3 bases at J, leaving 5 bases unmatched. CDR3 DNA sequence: TGCAGTGCTAGAATAGGGGGACAGGGCTACGAGCAGTACTTC. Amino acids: CSARIGGQGYEQYF.

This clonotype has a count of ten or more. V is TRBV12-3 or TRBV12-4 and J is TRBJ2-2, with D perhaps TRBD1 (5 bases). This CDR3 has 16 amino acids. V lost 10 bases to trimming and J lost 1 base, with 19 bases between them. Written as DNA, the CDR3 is TGTGCCAATAGAGGAGTGGGGCCGATGAACACCGGGGAGCTGTTTTTT. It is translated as CANRGVGPMNTGELFF.

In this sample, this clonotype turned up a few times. This CDR3 is CASSFGTSGRYSYNEQFF. The CDR3 DNA sequence: TGTGCCAGCAGTTTTGGGACTAGCGGGAGGTACTCCTACAATGAGCAGTTCTTC. The gene calls are TRBV28 and TRBJ2-1, with TRBD2 matching 15 bases. The CDR3 is 18 residues long. Trimming removed 3 bases from V and 0 bases from J; junction bases left unmatched: 3. The germline gives CDR1 MDHEN, CDR2 SYDVKM.

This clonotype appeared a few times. For the CDR3, the DNA is TGTGCCATCAGTGCATACGGAGCCTACGAGCAGTACTTC. It yields the protein CAISAYGAYEQYF. The rearrangement joins TRBV10-3 to TRBJ2-7; the D is unclear. V was shortened by 4 bases and J by 2 bases, with 9 bases between the two germline ends. Germline CDR1 and CDR2: ENHRY and SYGVKD. This CDR3 has 13 amino acids.

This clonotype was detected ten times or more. The CDR3 bases are TGTGCCATCAGTGGCCCGGCAGGGACCCGCACAGATACGCAGTATTTT. Translation: CAISGPAGTRTDTQYF. The chain uses TRBV10-3 and TRBJ2-3; D might be TRBD1 or TRBD2, each matching 5 bases. The CDR3 extends over 16 amino acids. The germline V gene has CDR1 ENHRY and CDR2 SYGVKD. V was clipped by 4 bases and J by 1 base, with 15 bases between them.

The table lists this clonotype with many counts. The CDR3 nucleotides read TGCAGCGTGCAAGCAGGGGGCAACGAGCAGTACTTC. It is translated as CSVQAGGNEQYF. The chain joins TRBV29-1 to TRBJ2-7, with 8 bases identical to TRBD1. Trimming removed 6 bases from V and 5 bases from J; junction bases left unmatched: 6. Germline V CDR1 and CDR2: SQVTM, ANQGSEA. This CDR3 has 12 residues.

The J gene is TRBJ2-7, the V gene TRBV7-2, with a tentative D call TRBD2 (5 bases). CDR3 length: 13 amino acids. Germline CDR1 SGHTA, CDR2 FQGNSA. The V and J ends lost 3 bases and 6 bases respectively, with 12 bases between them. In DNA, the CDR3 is TGTGCCAGCAGCTTTGTCGGGGAACGCGAGCAGTACTTC. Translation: CASSFVGEREQYF.

CDR3 region: CASSSGQRPYNEQFF. CDR3 bases: TGCGCCAGCAGCTCCGGACAAAGGCCCTACAATGAGCAGTTCTTC. The rearrangement uses TRBV4-1 and TRBJ2-1; possible D gene TRBD1, 5 bases. The V end lost 5 bases, the J end lost 2 bases, and 13 bases lay between the germline ends. The germline CDR1 and CDR2 sequences are MGHRA and YSYEKL. The CDR3 contains 15 residues.

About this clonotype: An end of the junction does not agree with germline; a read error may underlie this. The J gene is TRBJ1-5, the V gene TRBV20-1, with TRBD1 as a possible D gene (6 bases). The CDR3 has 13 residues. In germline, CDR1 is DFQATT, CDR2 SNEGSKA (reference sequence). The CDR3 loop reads CSARDRINQPQHF. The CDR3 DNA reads TGCAGTGCCAGAGACAGGATCAATCAGCCCCAGCATTTT.

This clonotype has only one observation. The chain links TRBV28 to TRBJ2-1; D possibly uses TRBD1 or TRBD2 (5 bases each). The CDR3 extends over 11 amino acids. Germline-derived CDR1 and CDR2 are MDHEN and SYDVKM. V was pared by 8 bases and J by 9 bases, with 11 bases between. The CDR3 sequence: CASLGVSEQFF. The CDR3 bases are TGTGCCAGCCTGGGGGTGAGTGAGCAGTTCTTC.

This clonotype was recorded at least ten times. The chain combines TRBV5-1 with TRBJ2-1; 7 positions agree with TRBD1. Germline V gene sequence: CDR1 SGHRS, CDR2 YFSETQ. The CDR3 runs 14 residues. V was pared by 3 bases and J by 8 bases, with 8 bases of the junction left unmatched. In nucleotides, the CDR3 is TGCGCCAGCAGCTCAAAACGACAGGGTGATGAGCAGTTCTTC. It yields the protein CASSSKRQGDEQFF. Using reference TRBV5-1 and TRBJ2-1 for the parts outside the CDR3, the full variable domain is KAGVTQTPRYLIKTRGQQVTLSCSPISGHRSVSWYQQTPGQGLQFLFEYFSETQRNKGNFPGRFSGRQFSNSRSEMNVSTLELGDSALYLCASSSKRQGDEQFFGPGTRLTVL.